Below, 18 T cell receptor beta chains from the same sample are listed, as sequenced in a study of cytomegalovirus exposure and HLA in healthy donors (dated by TCRdb to the late 2010s). Library method: the immunoSEQ multiplex PCR assay. For the multiplex PCR, a mixture combining 60 forward primers for TCR Vbeta segments and 13 reverse primers for TCR Jbeta segments was used. TCRdb provides this immuneACCESS table in a form limited to in-frame rearrangements. Some clones are lacking; in checked studies, under half of them reflect an unresolved V gene, and why the rest are absent is not known. A total of 100,000 to 150,000 clones appear in this sample, around 77% of them only once. Jointly, the top ten make up 9.5% to 15% of the sample. Sequenced input: PBMCs. The source is a woman between 40 and 50 years old in good health and CMV-seropositive.

The rearrangement uses TRBV4-2 and TRBJ2-1, with 10 bases matching TRBD2. The V gene end was trimmed by 0 bases and the J gene end by 4 bases; junction bases not matched to a gene: 6. This CDR3 has 17 amino acids. Germline V gene data show CDR1 as LGHNA and CDR2 as YNFKEQ. For the CDR3, the DNA is TGTGCCAGCAGCCAAGATCGGGCTAGCGGGGGTTACAATGAGCAGTTCTTC. As protein: CASSQDRASGGYNEQFF.

The CDR3 DNA follows: TGTGCCAGCGCTAGCGGGGGGAGCTCCTACAATGAGCAGTTCTTC. Amino acids: CASASGGSSYNEQFF. The J gene is TRBJ2-1, the V gene TRBV19, with 11 nucleotides matching TRBD2. In germline, CDR1 is LNHDA, CDR2 SQIVND (reference sequence). V was clipped by 9 bases and J by 0 bases; unmatched bases: 4. The CDR3 is 15 amino acids.

This chain connects TRBV5-6 to TRBJ2-1, with TRBD2 matching 8 bases. The trim removed 1 base at V and 5 bases at J, leaving 2 bases unmatched. Germline V gene sequence: CDR1 SGHDT, CDR2 YYEEEE. The CDR3 extends over 14 amino acids. The chain's CDR3 is CASSLSGLDNEQFF. CDR3 DNA: TGTGCCAGCAGCTTGTCGGGACTAGACAATGAGCAGTTCTTC.

The table lists this clone with a count of one. The same CDR3 can be traced to other DNA sequences in this sample. The chain joins TRBV5-8 to TRBJ1-5; 9 nucleotides line up with TRBD1. CDR1 is SGHTS, CDR2 YDEGEE, per germline. This CDR3 region has 14 residues. Trimming removed 1 base from V and 5 bases from J; junction bases left unmatched: 1. The CDR3 loop reads CASSLRQGDQPQHF. In DNA form, the CDR3 reads TGTGCCAGCAGCTTGAGACAGGGGGATCAGCCCCAGCATTTT.

The table lists this clone with a few counts. J is TRBJ2-5 and V is TRBV6-5; 10 bases match TRBD1. Trimming cost V 8 bases and J 5 bases; bases outside gene matches: 5. Germline V gene sequence: CDR1 MNHEY, CDR2 SVGAGI. The CDR3 consists of 13 residues. CDR3 DNA sequence: TGTGCCAGCCGACAGGGGGCGGGGGAGACCCAGTACTTC. Protein: CASRQGAGETQYF.

This clone was counted between two and nine times. The J gene is TRBJ2-1, the V gene TRBV6-5; D might be TRBD1 (6 bases). The CDR3 is made up of 15 amino acids. Trimming took off 4 bases at V and 13 bases at J, with 23 bases between the two ends. Per germline, CDR1 MNHEY and CDR2 SVGAGI. This chain's CDR3 is CASSSALGPGHHQFF. CDR3 sequence (DNA): TGTGCCAGCAGTTCGGCCCTAGGTCCGGGACACCATCAGTTCTTC.

The V call is TRBV4-1, the J call TRBJ2-1, with 8 bases that match TRBD2. The length of the CDR3 is 13 residues. Germline V CDR1 and CDR2: MGHRA, YSYEKL. V lost 7 bases and J lost 5; bases outside the gene matches: 4. CDR3 region: CASKNSGNNEQFF. The CDR3 region has the DNA TGCGCCAGCAAAAATAGCGGGAACAATGAGCAGTTCTTC.

The genes are TRBV29-1 and TRBJ2-1, with 9 bases matching TRBD1. The junction had 17 bases not matched to a gene; V was cut back by 3 bases and J by 8 bases. Germline-derived CDR1 and CDR2 are SQVTM and ANQGSEA. The CDR3 loop spans 17 amino acids. As DNA, the CDR3 is TGCAGCGTTGAGAGGACAGGGGCGGGGGTGCTTTTCGATGAGCAGTTCTTC. As protein: CSVERTGAGVLFDEQFF.

The CDR3 loop is CASSSRVPYEQYF. The DNA of the CDR3 is TGTGCCAGCAGCTCCAGGGTCCCCTACGAGCAGTACTTC. The V gene is TRBV13, the J gene TRBJ2-7, with D possibly TRBD1 on 5 matching bases. This CDR3 is built from 13 residues. The germline gives CDR1 PRHDT, CDR2 FYEKMQ (reference sequence). The V end lost 4 bases, the J end lost 2 bases, and 9 bases lay between the germline ends.

This clone was detected only a few times. This chain links TRBV11-2 with TRBJ2-7; D gene unclear. The CDR3 extends over 17 amino acids. V was pared by 2 bases and J by 5 bases, with 22 bases between. Germline assignment: CDR1 SGHAT and CDR2 FQNNGV. The CDR3 here is CASSLMERPNLVDEQYF. The CDR3 DNA reads TGTGCCAGCAGCTTAATGGAGAGACCCAACTTGGTCGACGAGCAGTACTTC. Full variable domain (outside the CDR3, taken from reference TRBV11-2 and TRBJ2-7): EAGVAQSPRYKIIEKRQSVAFWCNPISGHATLYWYQQILGQGPKLLIQFQNNGVVDDSQLPKDRFSAERLKGVDSTLKIQPAKLEDSAVYLCASSLMERPNLVDEQYFGPGTRLTVT.

The J gene is TRBJ1-5, the V gene TRBV18, with a tentative D call TRBD1 (5 bases). The germline V and J ends were trimmed by 6 bases and 6 bases, with 21 bases remaining between them. CDR1 is KGHSH, CDR2 LQKENI, per germline. The CDR3 has 16 residues. The CDR3: CASSSAGLPGGQPQHF. The CDR3 nucleotides read TGTGCCAGCTCCTCGGCCGGTCTGCCGGGGGGTCAGCCCCAGCATTTT.

The chain has TRBV29-1 and TRBJ2-1; maybe TRBD1 (5 bases). Germline V CDR1 and CDR2: SQVTM, ANQGSEA. Trimming removed 4 bases from V and 0 bases from J, with 10 bases in between. CDR3 length equals 14 residues. DNA of the CDR3: TGCAGCGTTGCGAACAGGAACTCCTACAATGAGCAGTTCTTC. It is translated as CSVANRNSYNEQFF.

This clone was seen only once. The CDR3 DNA sequence: TGCGCCAGCGGGCTCCCCAATCAGCCCCAGCATTTT. This translates into CASGLPNQPQHF. The rearrangement uses TRBV4-1 and TRBJ1-5, with D unresolved. Germline CDR1 reads MGHRA; CDR2 reads YSYEKL. The CDR3 extends over 12 amino acids. The V end was cut by 8 bases, the J end by 3 bases, with 8 bases between.

The chain recombines TRBV5-1 with TRBJ2-1; TRBD2 matches 9 bases. This CDR3 is 16 amino acids long. The germline V gene encodes CDR1 SGHRS and CDR2 YFSETQ. The V segment lost 0 bases and the J segment 10 bases; nucleotides outside the gene matches: 11. CDR3 protein: CASSLGGGLALWEQFF. The CDR3 region has the DNA TGCGCCAGCAGCTTGGGGGGGGGACTAGCACTATGGGAGCAGTTCTTC.

This clone was detected once. The V call is TRBV2, the J call TRBJ2-7, with TRBD2 matching over 12 bases. The J segment lost 4 bases and the V segment lost 3 bases, leaving 4 bases of the junction unmatched. Germline-derived CDR1 and CDR2 are SNHLY and FYNNEI. The CDR3 is made up of 15 amino acids. This CDR3 reads CASSETSGSAYEQYF. Written as DNA, the CDR3 is TGTGCCAGCAGTGAGACTAGCGGGAGTGCGTACGAGCAGTACTTC.

In its sample, this clone was seen once. This chain uses TRBV9 with TRBJ2-3; 8 nucleotides agree with TRBD2. Germline V CDR1 and CDR2: SGDLS, YYNGEE. The CDR3 extends over 16 amino acids. V gave up 4 bases and J gave up 2 bases; unmatched junction bases: 9. In DNA form, the CDR3 reads TGTGCCAGCAGCAACGGACTAGCAGTTATCACAGATACGCAGTATTTT. Protein sequence: CASSNGLAVITDTQYF.

This clone was seen a few times. This chain connects TRBV4-1 to TRBJ2-1; D ambiguous. Germline values: CDR1 MGHRA, CDR2 YSYEKL. V lost 2 bases to trimming and J lost 10 bases, with 15 bases between them. The CDR3 extends over 14 amino acids. The CDR3 sequence is CASSQKQFIQEQFF. In nucleotides, the CDR3 is TGCGCCAGCAGCCAAAAACAGTTTATTCAGGAGCAGTTCTTC.

The chain recombines TRBV28 with TRBJ1-2; tentatively, D is TRBD1 (5 bases). Germline V gives CDR1 MDHEN, CDR2 SYDVKM. The CDR3 extends over 14 amino acids. The V gene lost 2 bases and the J gene lost 3 bases, with 10 bases spanning the gap. The DNA of the CDR3 is TGTGCCAGCAGTTTAATCTCCAGGGACTATGGCTACACCTTC. This sequence encodes CASSLISRDYGYTF.